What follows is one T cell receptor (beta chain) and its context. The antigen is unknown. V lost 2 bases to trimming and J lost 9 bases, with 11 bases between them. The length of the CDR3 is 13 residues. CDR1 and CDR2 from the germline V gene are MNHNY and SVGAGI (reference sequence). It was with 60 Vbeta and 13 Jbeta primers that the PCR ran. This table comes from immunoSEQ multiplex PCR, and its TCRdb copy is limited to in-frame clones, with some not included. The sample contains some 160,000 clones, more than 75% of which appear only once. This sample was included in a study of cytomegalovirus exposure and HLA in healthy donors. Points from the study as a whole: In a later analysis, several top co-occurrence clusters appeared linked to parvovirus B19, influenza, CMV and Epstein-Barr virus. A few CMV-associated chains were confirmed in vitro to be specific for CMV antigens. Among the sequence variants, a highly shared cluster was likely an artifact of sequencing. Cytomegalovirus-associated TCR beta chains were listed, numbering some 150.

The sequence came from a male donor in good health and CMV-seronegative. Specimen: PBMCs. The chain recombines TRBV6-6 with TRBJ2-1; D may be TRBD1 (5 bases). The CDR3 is CASSYGRVGEQFF. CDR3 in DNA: TGTGCCAGCAGTTACGGCAGGGTGGGTGAGCAGTTCTTC.